This T cell receptor beta chain stems from a study of cytomegalovirus exposure and HLA in healthy donors. Study results and caveats: A further, later analysis showed that HLA-associated TCR beta chains (compared with equally common others) were more clonally expanded. The study carried out a later analysis of TCR beta sequences. It associated some 17,000 of them with specific HLA alleles at a false discovery rate of 0.05.

Comments on this clone: Its antigen is still unknown.

PCR primers comprised 60 Vbeta and 13 Jbeta primers. TCRdb's copy holds only in-frame clones and misses some; the assay was immunoSEQ multiplex PCR. The data show about 140,000 clones, 65% to 80% seen once. Those who donated were healthy bone marrow donors. This CDR3 is built from 15 residues. Germline assignment: CDR1 SGHTA and CDR2 FQGTGA. Trimming removed 5 bases from V and 6 bases from J, with 17 bases in between. This TCR was sampled from a man aged 35-49 years in good health and CMV-seronegative. The sequenced sample consisted of PBMCs. The chain uses TRBV7-3 and TRBJ2-1; D possibly corresponds to TRBD2 (8 bases). CDR3: CASSVREGAFNEQFF. The CDR3 bases are TGTGCCAGCAGCGTTCGGGAGGGGGCTTTCAATGAGCAGTTCTTC.